This TCR beta chain originates from a study of radiation and T cells in renal cell carcinoma. Study details: Nephrectomy followed 15 Gy stereotactic body radiation by 4 weeks.

For this clone: Its antigen is currently unknown.

Indicated time point: baseline pretreatment blood. Regarding treatment: 15 Gy SBRT to primary tumor, nephrectomy 4 weeks later. Blood was sampled at baseline, 2 weeks and 4 weeks after SBRT. The tumor was a clear cell renal cell carcinoma. CDR1 LGHNA and CDR2 YSLEER come from the germline V gene. The CDR3 loop spans 19 amino acids. Deletions cut 4 bases from V and 1 base from J, with 20 bases between. Using immunoSEQ multiplex PCR, the repertoire was profiled, and TCRdb retains in-frame clones only, with some absent. Found here are about 140,000 clones, 83% of them singletons; the top ten hold less than 25%. Study outcomes and limitations: Top tumor clonotypes rose in blood 2 weeks post-radiation, then contracted.

The source is a woman between 45 and 60 years old with renal cell carcinoma. The chain has TRBV4-3 and TRBJ2-6; D is ambiguous. Sequencing was performed on blood, taken from a patient whose treatment included radiotherapy and nephrectomy. The CDR3 region is CASSLRKGRGDSGANVLTF. The DNA of the CDR3 is TGCGCCAGCAGCCTGCGTAAAGGTAGAGGAGATTCTGGGGCCAACGTCCTGACTTTC.